This TCR beta chain was documented in a study of identical twins' blood T cells. Study results and caveats: Twins reportedly had markedly more similar V usage than unrelated donors, even among out-of-frame TCRbeta clonotypes.

Note on this clonotype: The target antigen is unknown.

The germline gives CDR1 SGHTA, CDR2 FQGNSA. Trimming at V came to 1 base and at J to 6 bases, leaving 6 bases not matched to a gene. The CDR3 covers 15 residues. Sample barcodes were added at both library ends during cDNA synthesis. Original analysis: Per-library CDR3 reads ranged about 2.2 to 4 million; clonotypes, ~90,000 to ~550,000. TCRdb reprocessed the 5' RACE reads via MiXCR and lists one record per CDR3 protein. TCRdb, not the authors, supplied the V and J calls. Of about 370,000 distinct CDR3 sequences listed, roughly 27% are singletons. The rearrangement joins TRBV7-2 to TRBJ2-3, with 8 bases matching TRBD2. The TCR was taken from a woman aged 18 to 55 in good health. The specimen sequenced was PBMCs. CDR3 sequence (DNA): TGTGCCAGCAGCTTAGTCGGCGGGAGGTCTGATACGCAGTATTTT. Translated, it gives CASSLVGGRSDTQYF.